Listed below are T cell receptor beta chains from one sample, sequenced in a study of Graves' ophthalmopathy and Graves' hyperthyroidism. One entry per CDR3 protein results from TCRdb running MiXCR on the multiplex PCR reads. Among 900,000 to 1,200,000 distinct CDR3 sequences listed, about 35% were seen once. Sequencing used peripheral blood or thyroid tissue (not recorded which). The receptors shown here come from an adult man with Graves' hyperthyroidism. Both conserved end residues are part of each CDR3. D genes are given only for firm matches. Some rows have no size entry. The others give once, few or many, or a class for an expanded clone.

-	TRBV7-8	TRBJ2-2	-	CASSFSVATGELFF	TGTGCCAGCAGCTTTTCGGTGGCCACCGGGGAGCTGTTTTTT
-	TRBV10-3	TRBJ2-5	few	CASSFAGIRGETQYF	TGTGCCAGCAGTTTCGCCGGGATCAGGGGAGAGACCCAGTACTTC
-	TRBV10-3	TRBJ2-7	many	CAVWGGTRGSYEQYF	TGTGCCGTGTGGGGGGGCACGCGGGGCTCCTACGAGCAGTACTTC
TRBD1	TRBV7-9	TRBJ2-2	few	CASSLVARGRVGNTGELFF	TGTGCCAGCAGCTTAGTTGCCAGGGGGAGAGTCGGGAACACCGGGGAGCTGTTTTTT
-	TRBV19	TRBJ1-6	-	CASSRGGPDSPLHF	TGTGCCAGTAGTCGGGGGGGTCCTGATTCACCCCTCCACTTT
-	TRBV6-5	TRBJ2-7	-	CASSYAGFQGIAYEQYF	TGTGCCAGCAGTTACGCGGGATTCCAGGGAATCGCCTACGAGCAGTACTTC
-	TRBV28	TRBJ2-5	-	CASSWGSSGLQETQYF	TGTGCCAGCAGTTGGGGCAGTAGCGGACTACAAGAGACCCAGTACTTC
-	TRBV6-5	TRBJ2-6	-	CASGPGGSGANVLTF	TGTGCCAGCGGTCCAGGTGGCTCTGGGGCCAACGTCCTGACTTTC
-	TRBV29-1	TRBJ2-7	many	CSATQGLAYEQYF	TGCAGCGCTACCCAGGGGTTGGCCTACGAGCAGTACTTC
-	TRBV30	TRBJ1-3	-	CAWTPDVGYTIYF	TGTGCCTGGACACCCGATGTAGGCTACACCATATATTTT
-	TRBV29-1	TRBJ1-1	few	CSVGSGAFF	TGCAGCGTTGGATCGGGGGCTTTCTTT
-	TRBV7-9	TRBJ2-5	few	CASSSVGGETQYF	TGTGCCAGCAGCTCTGTGGGGGGAGAGACCCAGTACTTC
TRBD1	TRBV15	TRBJ2-2	many	CATSRQPGQGVTGELFF	TGTGCCACCAGCAGACAACCGGGACAGGGTGTCACCGGGGAGCTGTTTTTT
-	TRBV19	TRBJ1-1	-	CASLRAGNTEAFF	TGTGCCAGTTTGCGGGCGGGGAACACTGAAGCTTTCTTT
-	TRBV15	TRBJ1-2	few	CATSRDTTYGYTF	TGTGCCACCAGCAGGGACACCACCTATGGCTACACCTTC
-	TRBV24-1	TRBJ2-2	-	CATSDLRAPNTGELSW	TGTGCCACCAGTGATTTGAGGGCCCCGAACACCGGGGAGCTGTCTTGG
-	TRBV5-1	TRBJ2-7	-	CASSFGHEGSEQYF	TGCGCCAGCAGCTTTGGGCACGAGGGGAGCGAGCAGTACTTC
-	TRBV24-1	TRBJ1-2	few	CATRGYTF	TGTGCCACCCGGGGCTACACCTTC
TRBD1	TRBV5-4	TRBJ2-7	-	CASSLTTGKSVLLTYEQYF	TGTGCCAGCAGCCTCACGACAGGGAAATCGGTCCTCCTAACCTACGAGCAGTACTTC
-	TRBV15	TRBJ1-5	-	CATSRGLAGTQETQHF	TGTGCCACCAGCCGGGGACTAGCGGGGACCCAAGAGACCCAGCATTTT
-	TRBV10-3	TRBJ1-5	-	CAASGDPSHQPQHF	TGTGCCGCCAGTGGGGATCCTAGCCATCAGCCCCAGCATTTT
-	TRBV5-5	TRBJ1-6	few	CASSFGQRSAPLHF	TGTGCCAGCAGCTTCGGACAGAGGTCTGCACCCCTCCACTTT
TRBD1	TRBV10-3	TRBJ1-6	-	CAISEPGQGCTSPLHF	TGTGCCATCAGTGAGCCCGGACAGGGGTGCACTTCACCCCTCCACTTT
-	TRBV20-1	TRBJ1-2	-	CSASWGSNNYGYTF	TGCAGTGCTAGCTGGGGGTCAAACAACTATGGCTACACCTTC
-	TRBV6-5	TRBJ2-7	-	CASSQQGKGVPFYEQYF	TGTGCCAGCAGCCAACAAGGAAAAGGGGTGCCCTTCTACGAGCAGTACTTC
-	TRBV20-1	TRBJ1-2	-	CSARTNNYGYTF	TGCAGTGCTAGGACCAATAACTATGGCTACACCTTC
-	TRBV6-5	TRBJ1-6	-	CASSFLIGDHNSPLHF	TGTGCCAGCAGTTTCCTGATCGGGGACCATAATTCACCCCTCCACTTT
-	TRBV25-1	TRBJ2-7	once	CASSDGLRQYF	TGTGCCAGCAGTGATGGGCTACGGCAGTACTTC
TRBD1	TRBV25-1	TRBJ2-5	many	CASSEWDRGTQETQYF	TGTGCCAGCAGTGAATGGGACAGGGGGACGCAAGAGACCCAGTACTTC
-	TRBV12-3/TRBV12-4	TRBJ2-5	few	CASSQVQVWETQYF	TGTGCCAGCAGCCAAGTTCAAGTCTGGGAGACCCAGTACTTC
TRBD2	TRBV5-1	TRBJ2-5	-	CASSLRGDQEIQYF	TGCGCCAGCAGCTTGCGGGGGGACCAAGAGATCCAGTACTTC
TRBD1	TRBV5-1	TRBJ1-6	many	CASTTGAGGDPPLHF	TGCGCCAGCACTACAGGGGCCGGCGGGGATCCACCCCTCCACTTT
-	TRBV29-1	TRBJ1-2	few	CSVDSNKGRPYGYTF	TGCAGCGTTGATTCCAACAAGGGACGACCTTATGGCTACACCTTC
-	TRBV29-1	TRBJ1-4	-	CSVNVGGTNEKLFF	TGCAGCGTAAACGTGGGGGGAACTAATGAAAAACTGTTTTTT
TRBD1	TRBV2	TRBJ2-7	-	CAIQRDSSYEQYF	TGTGCCATCCAGAGGGACAGCTCCTACGAGCAGTACTTC
TRBD1	TRBV29-1	TRBJ2-2	many	CSVEGVGRGRDGGELFF	TGCAGCGTTGAAGGTGTGGGCAGGGGGCGCGACGGCGGGGAGCTGTTTTTT
-	TRBV11-2	TRBJ2-1	-	CASSFRPPSYNEQFF	TGTGCCAGCAGCTTTCGGCCCCCCTCCTACAATGAGCAGTTCTTC
TRBD2	TRBV10-3	TRBJ2-7	once	CATGLAGDHEQYF	TGTGCCACGGGGCTAGCGGGGGACCACGAGCAGTACTTC
-	TRBV7-9	TRBJ1-6	-	CASSLDDGLGSPLHF	TGTGCCAGCAGCTTAGACGACGGACTTGGATCACCCCTCCACTTT
TRBD1	TRBV12-3/TRBV12-4	TRBJ2-6	few	CASSQRQGPRDSGANVLTF	TGTGCCAGCAGTCAACGACAGGGGCCCAGGGACTCTGGGGCCAACGTCCTGACTTTC
-	TRBV29-1	TRBJ2-7	-	CSSQEGGWTEQYF	TGCAGCAGCCAGGAAGGGGGGTGGACCGAGCAGTACTTC
-	TRBV5-1	TRBJ2-7	-	CASSPTGPQLTYEQYF	TGCGCCAGCAGCCCGACGGGCCCCCAGCTAACCTACGAGCAGTACTTC
TRBD1	TRBV27	TRBJ1-5	-	CASSSRRTGHQPQHF	TGTGCCAGCAGTTCACGTCGGACAGGGCATCAGCCCCAGCATTTT
-	TRBV3-1	TRBJ1-2	few	CASSQVGTAPGYTF	TGTGCCAGCAGCCAAGTTGGGACCGCCCCCGGCTACACCTTC
-	TRBV15	TRBJ1-2	-	CATSRDRVGNYGYTF	TGTGCCACCAGCAGAGATCGGGTCGGAAACTATGGCTACACCTTC
-	TRBV20-1	TRBJ1-1	many	CSASRGPNTEAFF	TGCAGTGCCAGTAGAGGACCGAACACTGAAGCTTTCTTT
TRBD1	TRBV29-1	TRBJ2-7	many	CSVGRTGGYEQYF	TGCAGCGTGGGCAGGACAGGGGGGTACGAGCAGTACTTC
-	TRBV4-1	TRBJ2-3	-	CASTPPGKTATQYF	TGCGCCAGCACCCCACCCGGGAAAACAGCTACGCAGTATTTT
-	TRBV7-3	TRBJ2-2	many	CASSLGVNTGELFF	TGTGCCAGCAGCTTAGGAGTGAACACCGGGGAGCTGTTTTTT
TRBD2	TRBV5-1	TRBJ2-2	many	CASSPTSGNTGELFF	TGCGCCAGCAGCCCAACTAGCGGCAACACCGGGGAGCTGTTTTTT
TRBD1	TRBV15	TRBJ1-6	-	CATRAPGQGQSPLHF	TGTGCCACCAGAGCACCGGGACAGGGCCAATCACCCCTCCACTTT
-	TRBV6-1	TRBJ1-1	-	CASSKSGVGGAAMNTEAFF	TGTGCCAGCAGTAAATCGGGAGTAGGAGGGGCCGCGATGAACACTGAAGCTTTCTTT
-	TRBV6-2/TRBV6-3	TRBJ1-5	few	CASSSTGPDSNQPQHF	TGTGCCAGCAGCTCCACCGGGCCCGATAGCAATCAGCCCCAGCATTTT
-	TRBV4-1	TRBJ1-1	many	CASSQVAGYEAFF	TGCGCCAGCAGCCAAGTGGCGGGGTATGAAGCTTTCTTT
-	TRBV25-1	TRBJ1-2	-	CASSFPGEGDYGYTF	TGTGCCAGCAGTTTTCCAGGGGAGGGCGACTATGGCTACACCTTC
TRBD1	TRBV19	TRBJ1-5	-	CASSMRGQGRPQPQHF	TGTGCCAGTAGTATGAGAGGACAGGGGAGGCCTCAGCCCCAGCATTTT
-	TRBV15	TRBJ2-5	-	CATSRNRVGETQYF	TGTGCCACCAGCAGAAACAGGGTTGGGGAGACCCAGTACTTC
-	TRBV10-3	TRBJ2-5	many	CATRAILVGLGETQYF	TGTGCCACCCGTGCCATCCTAGTGGGGCTGGGAGAGACCCAGTACTTC